This T cell receptor beta chain was captured in a study of CD8 T cells in ankylosing spondylitis. Overall study findings and caveats: Reportedly, matched ankylosing spondylitis synovial fluid was significantly enriched for disease-linked clones. A number of the motif variants had already been described in reactive arthritis synovial fluid and blood. Characteristic of ankylosing spondylitis blood, it appeared, was a TCR beta motif comprising about eight highly homologous variants. Clones linked to disease, bearing a CD8+ phenotype, were relatively rare in peripheral blood.

This clonotype was detected only a few times. What it binds is not known. For TCR beta, libraries came from quantitative 5'-RACE with molecular barcodes. MiXCR, run by TCRdb on the 5' RACE reads, gives a single entry per CDR3 protein. The profile shows 750,000 to 850,000 distinct CDR3 sequences, approximately 12% of them singletons. The CDR3 extends over 15 amino acids. Deletions cut 2 bases from V and 6 bases from J, with 18 bases between. Germline CDR1 SGHDT, CDR2 YYEEEE. This sequence originates from a male donor with ankylosing spondylitis. Material: blood, either unsorted or a sorted T cell fraction (not recorded which). The V gene is TRBV5-6, the J gene TRBJ2-7; D unresolved. In DNA form, the CDR3 reads TGTGCCAGCAGCTTAATATTCGGAAGGGTTTCCGAGCAGTACTTC. Translating it yields CASSLIFGRVSEQYF.